The rows below give T cell receptor beta chains drawn from one sample of a study of T cell repertoires in cytomegalovirus infection. Their cognate antigens are unknown. TCRdb re-called the reads through MiXCR, storing one row per CDR3 protein. The table records over 120,000 distinct CDR3 sequences, more than 30% of them present only once. The starting material was CD8+ T cells from cultured PBMCs, obtained from culture after CMV antigen stimulation. These receptors all stem from a human donor in good health (CMV status not recorded). Some clones in this sample may be carry-over from other donors' samples. The CDR3 runs from the conserved cysteine through the conserved F or W. A D gene is named only where the DNA matches it firmly. Some rows have no size entry. The others give once, few or many, or a class for an expanded clone.

>TRBV9|-|TRBJ1-1|-
CASSPRDGHTEAFF
TGTGCCAGCAGCCCCCGGGACGGTCACACTGAAGCTTTCTTT
>TRBV4-1|few|TRBJ2-5|TRBD1
CASSQDPVDRGLETQYF
TGCGCCAGCAGCCAAGATCCAGTGGACAGGGGGCTAGAGACCCAGTACTTC
>TRBV20-1|-|TRBJ2-7|TRBD1
CSARDLLGQHYEQYF
TGCAGTGCTAGAGATCTTTTGGGACAGCATTACGAGCAGTACTTC
>TRBV4-3|-|TRBJ1-1|-
CASTGGVMNTEAFF
TGCGCCAGCACCGGAGGAGTCATGAACACTGAAGCTTTCTTT
>TRBV7-9|many|TRBJ1-6|-
CASSLETGLNSPLHF
TGTGCCAGCAGCCTCGAGACGGGGTTGAATTCACCCCTCCACTTT
>TRBV7-9|few|TRBJ2-7|TRBD2
CASSSTSGESSYEQYF
TGTGCCAGCAGCTCTACTAGCGGGGAGTCCTCCTACGAGCAGTACTTC
>TRBV7-4|-|TRBJ1-5|-
CASSQAVGNQPQHF
TGTGCCAGCAGCCAGGCGGTGGGGAACCAGCCCCAGCATTTT
>TRBV4-1|-|TRBJ1-1|-
CASSQVRGVDTEAFF
TGCGCCAGCAGCCAGGTCAGGGGTGTGGACACTGAAGCTTTCTTT
>TRBV11-2|large|TRBJ2-1|TRBD2
CASSYPGLASYNEQFF
TGTGCCAGCAGCTATCCGGGACTAGCCTCCTACAATGAGCAGTTCTTC
>TRBV7-9|few|TRBJ2-2|TRBD1
CASSLLVQGVTGELFF
TGTGCCAGCAGCTTACTTGTTCAGGGGGTCACCGGGGAGCTGTTTTTT
>TRBV6-2/TRBV6-3|-|TRBJ2-5|-
CASSLRAATSQETQYF
TGTGCCAGCAGTCTACGGGCAGCTACCTCCCAAGAGACCCAGTACTTC
>TRBV7-9|-|TRBJ2-1|TRBD2
CASRTGGGFGEQFF
TGTGCCAGCAGGACTGGCGGGGGGTTCGGTGAGCAGTTCTTC
>TRBV27|-|TRBJ1-1|-
CASRTALRNTEAFF
TGTGCCAGTCGGACAGCTCTACGGAACACTGAAGCTTTCTTT
>TRBV20-1|-|TRBJ2-1|TRBD2
CSASGGAYNEQFF
TGCAGTGCTAGCGGGGGGGCTTACAATGAGCAGTTCTTC
>TRBV7-2|few|TRBJ1-2|-
CASSSRDFNYGYTF
TGTGCCAGCAGCAGCAGGGATTTCAACTATGGCTACACCTTC
>TRBV19|-|TRBJ2-1|-
CASSGQISSYNEQFF
TGTGCCAGTAGCGGCCAAATCAGCTCCTACAATGAGCAGTTCTTC
>TRBV5-1|many|TRBJ2-1|TRBD2
CASSPGTSGGLGEQFF
TGCGCCAGCAGCCCCGGGACTAGCGGGGGCCTGGGTGAGCAGTTCTTC
>TRBV7-3|-|TRBJ1-3|-
CASSRTQGRGNTIYF
TGTGCCAGCAGCCGGACCCAGGGTCGAGGAAACACCATATATTTT
>TRBV30|-|TRBJ2-7|-
CAWSVQGISYEQYF
TGTGCCTGGAGTGTTCAGGGGATCTCCTACGAGCAGTACTTC
>TRBV4-1|-|TRBJ2-1|-
CASSKGTAAAGFLDNEQFF
TGCGCCAGCAGCAAAGGGACCGCGGCAGCGGGCTTCCTTGACAATGAGCAGTTCTTC
>TRBV19|-|TRBJ1-1|-
CASSTSPETPNTEAFF
TGTGCCAGTAGTACAAGCCCCGAGACACCGAACACTGAAGCTTTCTTT
>TRBV2|-|TRBJ2-3|TRBD2
CASMPGLAADTQYF
TGTGCCAGCATGCCGGGACTAGCCGCAGATACGCAGTATTTT
>TRBV12-3/TRBV12-4|-|TRBJ2-5|TRBD1
CASNLQGPQETQYF
TGTGCCAGCAACTTACAGGGGCCGCAAGAGACCCAGTACTTC
>TRBV20-1|-|TRBJ2-1|-
CSAGDYGDYNEQFF
TGCAGTGCCGGCGACTACGGGGACTACAATGAGCAGTTCTTC
>TRBV2|many|TRBJ2-2|-
CASSAWAPTNTGELFF
TGTGCCAGCAGTGCCTGGGCACCGACGAACACCGGGGAGCTGTTTTTT
>TRBV10-3|-|TRBJ2-1|TRBD2
CAISGGSGGAGAYNEQFF
TGTGCCATCAGTGGGGGTAGCGGGGGGGCAGGCGCCTACAATGAGCAGTTCTTC
>TRBV7-9|few|TRBJ2-7|-
CASSPPADYEQYF
TGTGCCAGCAGCCCCCCGGCGGACTACGAGCAGTACTTC
>TRBV19|few|TRBJ2-1|TRBD1
CASSIGGQGYNEQFF
TGTGCCAGTAGTATCGGAGGACAGGGGTACAATGAGCAGTTCTTC
>TRBV7-9|-|TRBJ1-6|-
CASSSSGAGYSPLHF
TGTGCCAGCAGCTCCAGTGGGGCTGGGTATTCACCCCTCCACTTT
>TRBV12-3/TRBV12-4|-|TRBJ1-3|-
CASSFSGNSRNTIYF
TGTGCCAGCAGTTTCTCAGGGAACTCTAGAAACACCATATATTTT
>TRBV6-1|few|TRBJ2-3|TRBD2
CASRRLAGATDTQYF
TGTGCCAGCAGAAGACTAGCGGGGGCCACAGATACGCAGTATTTT
>TRBV30|few|TRBJ2-2|-
CAWSVFRTGELFF
TGTGCCTGGAGTGTCTTCAGGACCGGGGAGCTGTTTTTT
>TRBV2|many|TRBJ2-1|TRBD1
CASSVPTGGLGDEQFF
TGTGCCAGCAGTGTTCCGACAGGGGGCTTGGGCGATGAGCAGTTCTTC
>TRBV12-3/TRBV12-4|-|TRBJ1-2|-
CASSTEPINYGYTF
TGTGCCAGCAGTACAGAGCCAATTAACTATGGCTACACCTTC
>TRBV27|few|TRBJ2-5|TRBD2
CASSSYSGSQETQYF
TGTGCCAGCAGTTCGTATAGCGGGTCCCAAGAGACCCAGTACTTC
>TRBV28|-|TRBJ1-1|-
CASSFNRVNTEAFF
TGTGCCAGCAGTTTCAACAGGGTGAACACTGAAGCTTTCTTT
>TRBV4-1|few|TRBJ2-1|-
CASSQDSPAYNEQFF
TGCGCCAGCAGCCAAGATAGCCCAGCCTACAATGAGCAGTTCTTC
>TRBV20-1|-|TRBJ2-5|TRBD2
CSAVGSGPYQETQYF
TGCAGTGCCGTGGGTAGCGGGCCGTACCAAGAGACCCAGTACTTC
>TRBV19|-|TRBJ2-1|TRBD1
CASSPQGNYNEQFF
TGTGCCAGTAGTCCACAGGGGAACTACAATGAGCAGTTCTTC
>TRBV6-5|few|TRBJ1-4|-
CASSYSGGGNEKLFF
TGTGCCAGCAGTTACTCGGGAGGGGGGAATGAAAAACTGTTTTTT